Each of the 19 T cell receptor beta chains below was sequenced from the same sample in a study of shared clonotypes between healthy human individuals. The table came from immunoSEQ multiplex PCR; TCRdb's copy has only in-frame clones and leaves some out. This sample has a few hundred thousand clones, with more than 60% found just once. Sequences were obtained from memory CD4+ T cells sorted from blood. As for subset: CD45RA-negative fraction. The source of these receptors is a man younger than 45 in good health.

Concerning this clone: The same CDR3 is also encoded by other DNA sequences in this sample. This chain uses TRBV5-5 with TRBJ1-1, with 7 bases aligning to TRBD1. This CDR3 is built from 12 residues. The trim removed 0 bases at V and 11 bases at J, leaving 4 bases unmatched. From germline, CDR1 is SGHKS and CDR2 YYEKEE (reference sequence). The CDR3 coding sequence is TGTGCCAGCAGCTTGGGACAGGGTAAGGCTTTCTTT. Translating it yields CASSLGQGKAFF.

This CDR3 reads CASSRTARNGAIYF. CDR3 coding DNA: TGTGCCAGCAGCCGCACAGCGCGAAATGGGGCCATATATTTT. The chain has TRBV7-2 and TRBJ1-3; D is undetermined. Germline V CDR1 and CDR2: SGHTA, FQGNSA. V gave up 5 bases and J gave up 11 bases, with 19 bases separating them. The CDR3 runs 14 residues.

The chain links TRBV2 to TRBJ2-4, with a weak D call TRBD1 (5 bases). The germline V and J ends were trimmed by 6 bases and 6 bases, with 9 bases remaining between them. Germline-derived CDR1 and CDR2 are SNHLY and FYNNEI. This CDR3 spans 12 amino acids. Here the CDR3 reads CASRDDRNIQYF. CDR3 coding DNA: TGTGCCAGCAGGGATGACAGAAACATTCAGTACTTC.

The count of this clone is one. The V and J genes are TRBV5-4 and TRBJ1-4; 10 bases fit TRBD1. The V gene end was trimmed by 2 bases and the J gene end by 0 bases; junction bases not matched to a gene: 10. The CDR3 runs to 19 residues. From germline, CDR1 is SGHNT and CDR2 YYREEE (reference sequence). In DNA form, the CDR3 reads TGTGCCAGCAGCTTTGGCCCTGGACAGGGGGGCACAACTAATGAAAAACTGTTTTTT. This sequence encodes CASSFGPGQGGTTNEKLFF.

The chain joins TRBV25-1 to TRBJ1-5; perhaps TRBD1 as D (5 bases). The germline V and J ends were trimmed by 6 bases and 5 bases, with 14 bases remaining between them. Germline loops: CDR1 MGHDK, CDR2 SYGVNS. The CDR3 is 14 amino acids. The CDR3 protein is CASRNAGLYQPQHF. CDR3 DNA: TGTGCCAGCAGAAATGCAGGGCTCTATCAGCCCCAGCATTTT.

This chain uses TRBV5-1 with TRBJ2-5; 14 bases are a match to TRBD2. Germline trimming cut 4 bases from V and 4 bases from J; bases unmatched to any gene: 3. The CDR3 is 15 residues long. Germline V CDR1 and CDR2: SGHRS, YFSETQ. The DNA for the CDR3 is TGCGCCAGCAGCGTTGGACTAGCGGGAGGAGAGACCCAGTACTTC. This translates into CASSVGLAGGETQYF.

This chain connects TRBV7-8 to TRBJ2-7; possible D gene TRBD2, 5 bases. CDR1 is SGHVS, CDR2 FQNEAQ, per germline. CDR3 length equals 14 residues. V was cut by 8 bases and J by 7 bases, with 21 bases left in between. CDR3 amino acids: CASRLRERTLEQYF. The CDR3 coding sequence is TGTGCCAGCCGCCTTCGGGAACGGACTTTGGAGCAGTACTTC.

V and J are TRBV13 and TRBJ1-1, with 9 positions matching TRBD1. The trim removed 5 bases at V and 5 bases at J, leaving 9 bases unmatched. This CDR3 comprises 15 residues. The germline gives CDR1 PRHDT, CDR2 FYEKMQ (reference sequence). CDR3 amino acids: CASSPRDRDQTEAFF. DNA for the CDR3: TGTGCCAGCAGCCCCCGGGACAGGGACCAAACTGAAGCTTTCTTT.

The rearrangement links TRBV7-9 to TRBJ1-4, with unresolved D. V was clipped by 8 bases and J by 8 bases, with 18 bases between them. The germline CDR1 and CDR2 sequences are SEHNR and FQNEAQ (reference sequence). This CDR3 region has 14 residues. The chain's CDR3 is CASSSTYSYEKLFF. The CDR3 nucleotides read TGTGCCAGCTCGTCGACCTATAGCTACGAAAAACTGTTTTTT. The whole variable domain, remainder taken from reference TRBV7-9 and TRBJ1-4, is DTGVSQNPRHKITKRGQNVTFRCDPISEHNRLYWYRQTLGQGPEFLTYFQNEAQLEKSRLLSDRFSAERPKGSFSTLEIQRTEQGDSAMYLCASSSTYSYEKLFFGSGTQLSVL.

This clone appeared once. The chain has TRBV9 and TRBJ2-2, with unresolved D. Germline CDR1 is SGDLS and CDR2 is YYNGEE. V gave up 2 bases and J gave up 0 bases, with 14 bases separating them. The CDR3 covers 17 residues. The CDR3 loop is CASSVRQVAPNTGELFF. CDR3 bases: TGTGCCAGCAGCGTTCGCCAGGTCGCCCCGAACACCGGGGAGCTGTTTTTT.

The rearrangement links TRBV6-5 to TRBJ1-2, with D maybe TRBD1 (6 bases). The germline CDR1 and CDR2 sequences are MNHEY and SVGAGI. With 1 base removed from V and 6 bases from J, the gap between germline ends came to 12 bases. The CDR3 has 14 residues. In DNA, the CDR3 is TGTGCCAGCAGTTACTTAGGGCAGGGGAATGGCTACACCTTC. Its translation is CASSYLGQGNGYTF.

Many counts were recorded for this clone. The rearrangement joins TRBV18 to TRBJ2-7; maybe TRBD1 (6 bases). V dropped 3 bases and J dropped 7 bases, with 13 bases sitting between them. The germline V gene encodes CDR1 KGHSH and CDR2 LQKENI. The CDR3 loop spans 13 amino acids. The CDR3 is CASSPRQEWEQYF. The CDR3 coding sequence is TGTGCCAGCTCACCCAGACAGGAGTGGGAGCAGTACTTC.

This clone was seen just once. The V call is TRBV28, the J call TRBJ2-7; 11 positions match TRBD2. V gave up 4 bases and J gave up 5 bases; unmatched junction bases: 10. There are 16 residues in the CDR3. Germline CDR1 and CDR2: MDHEN and SYDVKM. The CDR3: CASSSQLAGVSHEQYF. CDR3 nucleotide sequence: TGTGCCAGCAGTTCACAACTAGCGGGAGTTTCCCACGAGCAGTACTTC. The full variable domain, its missing parts supplied by reference TRBV28 and TRBJ2-7, is DVKVTQSSRYLVKRTGEKVFLECVQDMDHENMFWYRQDPGLGLRLIYFSYDVKMKEKGDIPEGYSVSREKKERFSLILESASTNQTSMYLCASSSQLAGVSHEQYFGPGTRLTVT.

The rearrangement joins TRBV14 to TRBJ2-3, with TRBD2 matching 10 bases. CDR3 size: 13 residues. Germline V CDR1 and CDR2: SGHDN, FVKESK. J was trimmed by 5 bases and V by 4 bases; bases with no gene match: 0. Here the CDR3 reads CASSPSGGDTQYF. The CDR3 DNA sequence: TGTGCCAGCAGCCCTAGCGGGGGAGATACGCAGTATTTT.

The V call is TRBV19, the J call TRBJ2-1; D call uncertain. Trimming left V 5 bases short and J 0 bases short, with 8 bases between. This CDR3 spans 14 amino acids. Germline CDR1 is LNHDA and CDR2 is SQIVND (reference sequence). CDR3 residues: CASSGRGSYNEQFF. The CDR3 DNA follows: TGTGCCAGTAGTGGGCGTGGCTCCTACAATGAGCAGTTCTTC.

A few counts support this clone. The chain employs TRBV6-1 and TRBJ1-5, with D hard to call. V was pared by 2 bases and J by 5 bases, with 7 bases between. The germline V gene encodes CDR1 MNHNS and CDR2 SASEGT. The CDR3 consists of 13 residues. The CDR3 reads CASSEQSYQPQHF. The CDR3 DNA reads as TGTGCCAGCAGTGAACAGTCGTATCAGCCCCAGCATTTT.

The chain is built from TRBV27 and TRBJ2-1; 9 nucleotides match TRBD2. Germline CDR1 is MNHEY and CDR2 is SMNVEV (reference sequence). Unmatched junction bases numbered 9, after V lost 5 bases and J lost 7 bases. This CDR3 region has 15 residues. The CDR3 reads CASSGAGGSMNEQFF. The DNA of the CDR3 is TGTGCCAGCAGTGGAGCGGGAGGCTCTATGAATGAGCAGTTCTTC.

This clone was picked up a small number of times. V gene TRBV28 combines with J gene TRBJ2-5; D is unresolved. This CDR3 is 15 amino acids long. With 5 bases removed from V and 1 base from J, the gap between germline ends came to 14 bases. From germline, CDR1 is MDHEN and CDR2 SYDVKM. CDR3 DNA: TGTGCCAGCAGTCTGCCTCAAGGAGCCCAAGAGACCCAGTACTTC. Translating gives CASSLPQGAQETQYF.

V is TRBV28 and J is TRBJ2-7, with unresolved D. Between the trimmed V and J ends, which lost 6 bases and 0 bases, there was a span of 15 bases. This CDR3 is built from 15 residues. CDR1 MDHEN and CDR2 SYDVKM come from the germline V gene. DNA for the CDR3: TGTGCCAGCAGCAGCCGTGGATTAGGCTCCTACGAGCAGTACTTC. Translating it yields CASSSRGLGSYEQYF.